Sequencing of this T cell receptor beta chain was carried out in a study of cytomegalovirus exposure and HLA in healthy donors. Study-level background: Earlier findings included approximately 120 million unique TCR beta sequences obtained from 150 million to 200 million T cells.

Whole-study results and caveats: The majority of CMV-associated TCR beta chains were reported as apparently HLA-restricted in a later analysis. The study flagged some 180 TCR beta chains as cytomegalovirus-associated.

The PCR ran on 60 Vbeta and 13 Jbeta primers. Clones were read by immunoSEQ multiplex PCR, and TCRdb kept only the in-frame ones, dropping some. The sample has about 120,000 clones; over 8% are singletons. This clone was detected only a few times. Its specificity is unknown. Germline values: CDR1 SQVTM, CDR2 ANQGSEA. The trim removed 1 base at V and 4 bases at J, leaving 4 bases unmatched. The length of the CDR3 is 14 residues. The TCR was taken from a young man in good health and CMV-seronegative. Sequencing was performed on PBMCs. The V call is TRBV29-1, the J call TRBJ1-2, with TRBD1 matching 9 bases. The CDR3 is CSVEGTGGGYGYTF. DNA of the CDR3: TGCAGCGTTGAAGGAACAGGGGGCGGCTATGGCTACACCTTC. Together with reference TRBV29-1 and TRBJ1-2, the CDR3 gives the full variable domain: SAVISQKPSRDICQRGTSLTIQCQVDSQVTMMFWYRQQPGQSLTLIATANQGSEATYESGFVIDKFPISRPNLTFSTLTVSNMSPEDSSIYLCSVEGTGGGYGYTFGSGTRLTVV.